The 25 T cell receptor beta chains given below trace back to one sample, sequenced in a study of blood T cell repertoires in COVID-19. Here immunoSEQ multiplex PCR was the method, and the copy in TCRdb shows in-frame clones only, minus some. Of over 250,000 clones in the sample, over 75% are singletons; the top ten hold approximately 10%. Sequenced: peripheral blood. The source of these receptors is a woman between 65 and 79 years old with COVID-19, enrolled during active disease.

This clone turned up a few times. The J gene is TRBJ2-1, the V gene TRBV7-3, with 8 nucleotides matching TRBD2. The CDR3 sequence is 17 residues long. CDR1 and CDR2 (germline): SGHTA, FQGTGA. The V segment lost 1 base and the J segment 0 bases; nucleotides outside the gene matches: 5. The CDR3 sequence is CASSLKTSVNSYNEQFF. The CDR3 bases are TGTGCCAGCAGCTTAAAGACTAGCGTCAACTCCTACAATGAGCAGTTCTTC.

This clone is a singleton in its sample. The CDR3 here is CASSAGLAEETQYF. Written as DNA, the CDR3 is TGTGCCAGCAGCGCGGGACTAGCGGAAGAGACCCAGTACTTC. The chain joins TRBV9 to TRBJ2-5; 11 bases map to TRBD2. Germline CDR1 is SGDLS and CDR2 is YYNGEE. J gave up 3 bases and V 3 bases, and 1 base lay outside the gene matches. The CDR3 runs 14 residues. The full variable domain, its missing parts supplied by reference TRBV9 and TRBJ2-5, is DSGVTQTPKHLITATGQRVTLRCSPRSGDLSVYWYQQSLDQGLQFLIQYYNGEERAKGNILERFSAQQFPDLHSELNLSSLELGDSALYFCASSAGLAEETQYFGPGTRLLVL.

The V gene is TRBV7-3, the J gene TRBJ1-1; D might be TRBD1 (6 bases). Trimming took 6 bases from V and 4 from J, leaving 12 bases between them. The CDR3 sequence is 13 residues long. Germline CDR1 and CDR2: SGHTA and FQGTGA. The CDR3 DNA is TGTGCCAGCAGTATAAGGGGGGGCACTGAAGCTTTCTTT. Translating gives CASSIRGGTEAFF.

The chain links TRBV6-5 to TRBJ1-5, with D perhaps matching TRBD1 (6 bases). Between the trimmed V and J ends, which lost 6 bases and 3 bases, there was a span of 9 bases. CDR1 is MNHEY, CDR2 SVGAGI, per germline. This CDR3 comprises 13 residues. For the CDR3, the DNA is TGTGCCAGCAGCCACAGGGTCAATCAGCCCCAGCATTTT. This encodes CASSHRVNQPQHF.

The chain recombines TRBV4-2 with TRBJ2-2; D remains ambiguous. CDR1 and CDR2 (germline): LGHNA, YNFKEQ. With 0 bases removed from V and 5 bases from J, the gap between germline ends came to 7 bases. This CDR3 region has 14 residues. CDR3 DNA: TGTGCCAGCAGCCAAGAGCGATTTACCGGGGAGCTGTTTTTT. Translation gives CASSQERFTGELFF.

The chain employs TRBV12-3 or TRBV12-4 and TRBJ2-4; D not certain. This CDR3 comprises 12 residues. V was pared by 2 bases and J by 5 bases, with 4 bases between. CDR3 DNA sequence: TGTGCCAGCAGTTTACATGAAAACATTCAGTACTTC. Its protein product is CASSLHENIQYF.

In this sample, this clone turned up once. V and J are TRBV19 and TRBJ1-4; TRBD1 aligns across 9 bases. With 8 bases clipped from V and 8 bases from J, the junction kept 12 bases outside the gene matches. Germline V gene sequence: CDR1 LNHDA, CDR2 SQIVND (reference sequence). This CDR3 spans 15 amino acids. The CDR3 DNA follows: TGTGCCAGTCTTGACAACAGGGGGCTCTTGGAAAAACTGTTTTTT. Amino acids: CASLDNRGLLEKLFF.

V and J are TRBV7-3 and TRBJ2-3; possibly TRBD1 for D (5 bases). Trimming stripped 6 bases from V and 0 bases from J, with 10 bases between. CDR3 size: 14 residues. Germline-derived CDR1 and CDR2 are SGHTA and FQGTGA. This CDR3 reads CASSPGPSTDTQYF. The CDR3 DNA is TGTGCCAGCAGTCCAGGGCCTAGCACAGATACGCAGTATTTT.

V and J are TRBV5-1 and TRBJ2-1; 10 bases fit TRBD2. Trimming cost V 3 bases and J 4 bases; bases outside gene matches: 13. The CDR3 contains 18 residues. Per germline, CDR1 SGHRS and CDR2 YFSETQ. CDR3 protein: CASSSLTSGIIHYNEQFF. CDR3 DNA: TGCGCCAGCAGCTCCCTCACTAGCGGGATCATCCATTACAATGAGCAGTTCTTC.

This sequence joins TRBV3-1 (or the pseudogene TRBV3-2) and TRBJ1-5, with D perhaps TRBD1 (5 bases). Germline lookup yields CDR1 LGHDT and CDR2 YNNKEL (reference sequence). The CDR3 runs 19 residues. Trimming shortened V by 1 base and J by 2 bases, and 21 bases separated the two germline ends. The CDR3 DNA reads TGTGCCAGCAGCCAAGGGCCACCATGCGGGGAGGGACGCAATCAGCCCCAGCATTTT. It yields the protein CASSQGPPCGEGRNQPQHF.

The chain carries TRBV15 and TRBJ2-1, with 10 bases matching TRBD1. Per the germline V gene, CDR1 is LNHNV and CDR2 is YYDKDF (reference sequence). The J segment lost 3 bases and the V segment lost 4 bases, leaving 3 bases of the junction unmatched. This CDR3 contains 15 residues. CDR3 DNA: TGTGCCACCAGCAAGGGACAGGGGCGCTACAATGAGCAGTTCTTC. It specifies CATSKGQGRYNEQFF.

V gene TRBV6-5 combines with J gene TRBJ1-2; the D gene is possibly TRBD1 (5 bases). Germline values: CDR1 MNHEY, CDR2 SVGAGI. Deletions cut 6 bases from V and 8 bases from J, with 22 bases between. The CDR3 is 15 residues long. CDR3 loop: CASSPNGIGTSGYTF. The CDR3 nucleotides are TGTGCCAGCAGCCCGAACGGCATAGGGACTTCGGGCTACACCTTC.

The rearrangement joins TRBV7-9 to TRBJ1-1; D gene ambiguous. This CDR3 spans 15 amino acids. Germline V gives CDR1 SEHNR, CDR2 FQNEAQ (reference sequence). Deletions cut 3 bases from V and 4 bases from J, with 15 bases between. The CDR3 nucleotides read TGTGCCAGCAGCTTTGATGGGGAGGGAGGCACTGAAGCTTTCTTT. Translated: CASSFDGEGGTEAFF. Complete variable domain (other parts from reference TRBV7-9 and TRBJ1-1): DTGVSQNPRHKITKRGQNVTFRCDPISEHNRLYWYRQTLGQGPEFLTYFQNEAQLEKSRLLSDRFSAERPKGSFSTLEIQRTEQGDSAMYLCASSFDGEGGTEAFFGQGTRLTVV.

This clone appeared a few times. The CDR3 nucleotides are TGTGCCAGCAGTCCTCGACAGGGGGCGGGCACTGAAGCTTTCTTT. This sequence encodes CASSPRQGAGTEAFF. The V gene is TRBV27, the J gene TRBJ1-1, with TRBD1 matching 10 bases. Germline V gives CDR1 MNHEY, CDR2 SMNVEV (reference sequence). The CDR3 has 15 residues. V lost 5 bases, J lost 4 bases, and 7 bases stayed unmatched.

CDR3 DNA sequence: TGTGCCAGCAGCCCTTTGGGCCCACTTAATGAAAAACTGTTTTTT. Translation: CASSPLGPLNEKLFF. The V gene is TRBV2, the J gene TRBJ1-4, with D uncertain. Germline assignment: CDR1 SNHLY and CDR2 FYNNEI. With 6 bases removed from V and 4 bases from J, the gap between germline ends came to 15 bases. The CDR3 contains 15 residues. Using reference TRBV2 and TRBJ1-4 for the parts outside the CDR3, the full variable domain is EPEVTQTPSHQVTQMGQEVILRCVPISNHLYFYWYRQILGQKVEFLVSFYNNEISEKSEIFDDQFSVERPDGSNFTLKIRSTKLEDSAMYFCASSPLGPLNEKLFFGSGTQLSVL.

The CDR3 loop reads CASSTGGYGYTF. The CDR3 DNA is TGTGCCAGCAGTACAGGGGGCTATGGCTACACCTTC. This chain joins TRBV11-2 and TRBJ1-2, with 8 positions matching TRBD1. Germline V gene data show CDR1 as SGHAT and CDR2 as FQNNGV. The V and J ends lost 6 bases and 4 bases, in that order; junction bases with no gene match: 1. This CDR3 region has 12 residues.

Only one count was recorded for this clone. Other DNA sequences in the same sample also yield this CDR3. J is TRBJ2-1 and V is TRBV30; 8 positions match TRBD1. CDR3 size: 11 residues. Trimming took 5 bases from V and 7 from J; bases not matched to a gene: 1. Germline values: CDR1 GTSNPN, CDR2 SVGIG (reference sequence). CDR3 DNA sequence: TGTGCCTGGGACAGGGGTAATGAGCAGTTCTTC. It encodes CAWDRGNEQFF.

A single count supports this clone. The chain is built from TRBV28 and TRBJ2-2, with D possibly matching TRBD2 (6 bases). CDR1 MDHEN and CDR2 SYDVKM come from the germline V gene. V was cut by 4 bases and J by 3 bases, with 12 bases left in between. The length of the CDR3 is 15 residues. CDR3 sequence reads: CASSSPSDYTGELFF. In nucleotides, the CDR3 is TGTGCCAGCAGTTCGCCTAGCGACTACACCGGGGAGCTGTTTTTT. Complete variable domain (other parts from reference TRBV28 and TRBJ2-2): DVKVTQSSRYLVKRTGEKVFLECVQDMDHENMFWYRQDPGLGLRLIYFSYDVKMKEKGDIPEGYSVSREKKERFSLILESASTNQTSMYLCASSSPSDYTGELFFGEGSRLTVL.

CDR3 region: CAWSVESGGRSSYEQYF. In nucleotides, the CDR3 is TGTGCCTGGAGTGTTGAAAGCGGCGGTCGGTCCTCCTACGAGCAGTACTTC. J is TRBJ2-7 and V is TRBV30; D is perhaps TRBD2 (5 bases). From germline, CDR1 is GTSNPN and CDR2 SVGIG (reference sequence). The CDR3 is 17 residues long. The germline V and J ends were trimmed by 0 bases and 0 bases, with 18 bases remaining between them.

This chain joins TRBV6-5 and TRBJ2-1; 7 bases fit TRBD1. CDR3 length equals 15 residues. Germline values: CDR1 MNHEY, CDR2 SVGAGI. Unmatched junction bases numbered 9, after V lost 6 bases and J lost 4 bases. CDR3 residues: CASSPSGTAYNEQFF. As DNA, the CDR3 is TGTGCCAGCAGCCCCTCCGGGACAGCTTACAATGAGCAGTTCTTC.

The chain joins TRBV3-1 (or the pseudogene TRBV3-2) to TRBJ2-7, with unresolved D. The CDR3 covers 15 residues. Trimming stripped 4 bases from V and 4 bases from J, with 17 bases between. CDR1 LGHDT and CDR2 YNNKEL come from the germline V gene (reference sequence). In nucleotides, the CDR3 is TGTGCCAGCAGCCCGGCGCGGATGGCGGTTTACGAGCAGTACTTC. Its translation: CASSPARMAVYEQYF.

The rearrangement uses TRBV18 and TRBJ1-1, with 8 bases fitting TRBD1. The CDR3 has 14 amino acids. Germline V gene lookup returns CDR1 KGHSH and CDR2 LQKENI. The V gene end was trimmed by 3 bases and the J gene end by 3 bases; junction bases not matched to a gene: 3. The CDR3 here is CASSPSQGDTEAFF. The CDR3 bases are TGTGCCAGCTCACCCTCACAGGGGGACACTGAAGCTTTCTTT. Based on the CDR3 plus reference TRBV18 and TRBJ1-1, the full variable domain is NAGVMQNPRHLVRRRGQEARLRCSPMKGHSHVYWYRQLPEEGLKFMVYLQKENIIDESGMPKERFSAEFPKEGPSILRIQQVVRGDSAAYFCASSPSQGDTEAFFGQGTRLTVV.

This clone was counted a single time. This chain links TRBV13 with TRBJ1-6, with D maybe TRBD1 (6 bases). The ends were cut back, 1 base at V and 7 bases at J, with 14 bases in the middle. The CDR3 is made up of 16 amino acids. Germline CDR1 reads PRHDT; CDR2 reads FYEKMQ (reference sequence). The CDR3 region is CASSLEGHLANSPLHF. The DNA of the CDR3 is TGTGCCAGCAGCTTAGAGGGACACCTAGCAAATTCACCCCTCCACTTT.

This clone was seen a handful of times. The V and J genes are TRBV6-6 and TRBJ2-1; 12 bases align to TRBD2. After removal of 6 bases from V and 4 bases from J, the junction contained 4 bases not matched to a gene. CDR3 size: 15 residues. Germline assignment: CDR1 MNHNY and CDR2 SVGAGI (reference sequence). CDR3 sequence: CASRMGLAGYNEQFF. As DNA, the CDR3 is TGTGCCAGCAGGATGGGACTAGCGGGTTACAATGAGCAGTTCTTC.

The genes are TRBV24-1 and TRBJ2-1; tentatively, D is TRBD1 (5 bases). V lost 3 bases to trimming and J lost 4 bases, with 9 bases between them. This CDR3 has 14 residues. CDR1 and CDR2 from the germline V gene are KGHDR and SFDVKD. This chain's CDR3 is CATSDKRGYNEQFF. The CDR3 nucleotides read TGTGCCACCAGTGATAAAAGGGGTTACAATGAGCAGTTCTTC.